Sequencing of this TCR beta chain was carried out in a study of cytomegalovirus exposure and HLA in healthy donors. Study observations and caveats: Later findings reportedly placed an Asian-associated ancestry cluster below the 666-donor mean for N-insertions. The CMV antigen specificity of a few CMV-associated chains was confirmed through in vitro analysis.

A remark on this clone: Its antigen is unidentified.

Primers for the PCR totalled 60 Vbeta and 13 Jbeta. Method: immunoSEQ multiplex PCR; TCRdb's copy keeps in-frame clones and lacks some. The sample includes 150,000 to 200,000 clones, 75% of them seen just once. Sequences were obtained from PBMCs. The receptor's source is a male donor in good health and CMV-seronegative.

The DNA for the CDR3 is TGTGCCAGCAGTTTAGGCACAGGAGCTAACTATGGCTACACCTTC. Translated: CASSLGTGANYGYTF. J is TRBJ1-2 and V is TRBV27, with D perhaps matching TRBD1 (5 bases). V lost 2 bases to trimming and J lost 0 bases, with 10 bases between them. The CDR3 has 15 amino acids. Germline V lookup: CDR1 MNHEY, CDR2 SMNVEV (reference sequence).